This record covers a single T cell receptor (beta chain). The source of the sample is a study of blood T cell repertoires in COVID-19. Germline V gene lookup returns CDR1 SGHVS and CDR2 FNYEAQ. CDR3 length equals 12 residues. Trimming took 1 base from V and 5 from J, leaving 6 bases between them. Categorization into cohorts depended on clinical history that participants reported. Clones were read by immunoSEQ multiplex PCR, and TCRdb kept only the in-frame ones, dropping some. The sample holds around 230,000 clones, about nine tenths seen once. Sequencing was performed on PBMCs or T cells enriched from blood (not recorded which). This clonotype was sampled from a man aged 18 to 29 with acute COVID-19. V usage is TRBV7-6 and J usage is TRBJ2-7; D is ambiguous. The CDR3 sequence: CASSLERDEQYF. The CDR3 DNA sequence: TGTGCCAGCAGCTTAGAGAGAGACGAGCAGTACTTC.